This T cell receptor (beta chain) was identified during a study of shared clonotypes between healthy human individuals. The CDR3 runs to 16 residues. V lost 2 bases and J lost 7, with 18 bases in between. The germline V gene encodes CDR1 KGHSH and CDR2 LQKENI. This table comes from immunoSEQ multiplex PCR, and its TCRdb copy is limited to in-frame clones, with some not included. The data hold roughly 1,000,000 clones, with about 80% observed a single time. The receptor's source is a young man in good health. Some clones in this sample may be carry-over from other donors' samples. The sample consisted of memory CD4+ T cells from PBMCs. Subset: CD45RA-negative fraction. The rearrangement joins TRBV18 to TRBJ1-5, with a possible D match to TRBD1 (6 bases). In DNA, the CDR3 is TGTGCCAGCTCACCAATGAACATCGGGGGCGGACAGCCCCAGCATTTT. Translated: CASSPMNIGGGQPQHF.